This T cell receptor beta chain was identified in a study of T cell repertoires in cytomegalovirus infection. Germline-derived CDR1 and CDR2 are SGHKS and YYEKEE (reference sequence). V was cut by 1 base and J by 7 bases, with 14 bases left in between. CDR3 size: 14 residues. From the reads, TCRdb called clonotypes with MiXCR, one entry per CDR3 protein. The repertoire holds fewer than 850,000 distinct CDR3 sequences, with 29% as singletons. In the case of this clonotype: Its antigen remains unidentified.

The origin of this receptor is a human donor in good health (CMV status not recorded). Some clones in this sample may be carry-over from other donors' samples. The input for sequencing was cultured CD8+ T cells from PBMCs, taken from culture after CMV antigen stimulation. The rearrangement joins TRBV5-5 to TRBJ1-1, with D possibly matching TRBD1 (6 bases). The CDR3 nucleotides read TGTGCCAGCAGCTTGCGTACAGGACAGAATGAAGCTTTCTTT. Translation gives CASSLRTGQNEAFF.